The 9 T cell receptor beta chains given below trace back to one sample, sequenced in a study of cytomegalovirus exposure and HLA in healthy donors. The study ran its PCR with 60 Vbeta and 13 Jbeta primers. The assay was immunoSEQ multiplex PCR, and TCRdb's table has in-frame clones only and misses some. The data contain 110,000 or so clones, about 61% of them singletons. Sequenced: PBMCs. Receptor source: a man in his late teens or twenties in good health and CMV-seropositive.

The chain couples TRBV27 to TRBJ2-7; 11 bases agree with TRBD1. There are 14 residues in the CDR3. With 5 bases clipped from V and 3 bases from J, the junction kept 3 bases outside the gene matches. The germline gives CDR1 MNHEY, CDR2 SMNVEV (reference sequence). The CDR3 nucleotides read TGTGCCAGCAGTCCGGGACAGGGGGGCTACGAGCAGTACGTC. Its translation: CASSPGQGGYEQYV.

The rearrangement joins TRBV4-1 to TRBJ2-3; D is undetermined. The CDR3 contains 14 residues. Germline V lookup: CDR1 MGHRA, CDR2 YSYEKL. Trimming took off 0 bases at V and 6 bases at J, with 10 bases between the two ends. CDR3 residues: CASSQEASSDTQYF. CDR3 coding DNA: TGCGCCAGCAGCCAAGAGGCTTCGTCCGATACGCAGTATTTT.

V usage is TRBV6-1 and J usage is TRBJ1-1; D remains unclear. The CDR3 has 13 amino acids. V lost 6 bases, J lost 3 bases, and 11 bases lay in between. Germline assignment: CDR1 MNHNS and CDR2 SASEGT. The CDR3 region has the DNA TGTGCCAGCAGATCGGACTGGTACACTGAAGCTTTCTTT. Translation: CASRSDWYTEAFF.

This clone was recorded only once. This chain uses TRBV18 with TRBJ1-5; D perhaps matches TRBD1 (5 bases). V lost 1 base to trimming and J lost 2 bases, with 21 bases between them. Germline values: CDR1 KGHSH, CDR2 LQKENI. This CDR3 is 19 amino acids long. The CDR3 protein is CASSPLDSRFLGGNQPQHF. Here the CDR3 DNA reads TGTGCCAGCTCACCACTAGATAGTCGGTTTTTAGGGGGCAATCAGCCCCAGCATTTT.

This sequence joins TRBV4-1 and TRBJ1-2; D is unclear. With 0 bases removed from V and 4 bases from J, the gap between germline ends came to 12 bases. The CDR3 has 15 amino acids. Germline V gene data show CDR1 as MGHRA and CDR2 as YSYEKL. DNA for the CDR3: TGCGCCAGCAGCCAAGATCCGGCAGGCACCTATGGCTACACCTTC. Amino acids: CASSQDPAGTYGYTF.

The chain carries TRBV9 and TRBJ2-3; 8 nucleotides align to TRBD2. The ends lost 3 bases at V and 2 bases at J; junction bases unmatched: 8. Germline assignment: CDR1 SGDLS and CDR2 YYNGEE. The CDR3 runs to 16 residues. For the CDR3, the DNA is TGTGCCAGCAGCGCTTATAGCGGGGAGCACACAGATACGCAGTATTTT. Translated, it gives CASSAYSGEHTDTQYF.

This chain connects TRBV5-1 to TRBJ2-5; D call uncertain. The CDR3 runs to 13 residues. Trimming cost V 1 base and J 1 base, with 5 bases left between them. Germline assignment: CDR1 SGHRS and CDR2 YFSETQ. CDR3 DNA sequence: TGCGCCAGCAGCTTGAGGAGCCAAGAGACCCAGTACTTC. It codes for CASSLRSQETQYF. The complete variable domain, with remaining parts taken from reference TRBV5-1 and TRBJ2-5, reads KAGVTQTPRYLIKTRGQQVTLSCSPISGHRSVSWYQQTPGQGLQFLFEYFSETQRNKGNFPGRFSGRQFSNSRSEMNVSTLELGDSALYLCASSLRSQETQYFGPGTRLLVL.

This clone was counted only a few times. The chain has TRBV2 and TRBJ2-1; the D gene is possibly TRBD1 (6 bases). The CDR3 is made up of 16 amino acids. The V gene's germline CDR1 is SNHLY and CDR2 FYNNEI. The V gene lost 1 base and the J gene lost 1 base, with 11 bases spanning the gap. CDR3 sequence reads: CASSEVPGDSYNEQFF. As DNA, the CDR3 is TGTGCCAGCAGTGAAGTTCCAGGGGATTCCTACAATGAGCAGTTCTTC.

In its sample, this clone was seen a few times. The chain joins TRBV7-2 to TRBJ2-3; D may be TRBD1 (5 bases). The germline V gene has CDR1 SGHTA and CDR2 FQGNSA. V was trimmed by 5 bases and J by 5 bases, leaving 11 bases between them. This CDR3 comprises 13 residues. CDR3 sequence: CASSPGREDTQYF. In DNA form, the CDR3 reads TGTGCCAGCAGCCCGGGCAGGGAAGATACGCAGTATTTT.